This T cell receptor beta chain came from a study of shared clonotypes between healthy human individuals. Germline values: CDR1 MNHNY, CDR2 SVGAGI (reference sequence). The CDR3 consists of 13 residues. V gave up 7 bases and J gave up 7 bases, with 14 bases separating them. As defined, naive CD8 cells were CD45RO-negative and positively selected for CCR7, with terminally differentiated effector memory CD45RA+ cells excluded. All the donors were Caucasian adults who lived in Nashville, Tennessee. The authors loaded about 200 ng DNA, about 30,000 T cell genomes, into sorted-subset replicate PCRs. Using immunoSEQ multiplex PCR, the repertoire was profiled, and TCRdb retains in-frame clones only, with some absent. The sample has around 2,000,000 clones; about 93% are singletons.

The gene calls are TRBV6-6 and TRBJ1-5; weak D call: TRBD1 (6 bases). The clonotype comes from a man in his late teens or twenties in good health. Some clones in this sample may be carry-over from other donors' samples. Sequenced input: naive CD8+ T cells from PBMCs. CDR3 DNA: TGTGCCAGCACTGGGGGGGGCTGGCAGCCCCAGCATTTT. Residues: CASTGGGWQPQHF.